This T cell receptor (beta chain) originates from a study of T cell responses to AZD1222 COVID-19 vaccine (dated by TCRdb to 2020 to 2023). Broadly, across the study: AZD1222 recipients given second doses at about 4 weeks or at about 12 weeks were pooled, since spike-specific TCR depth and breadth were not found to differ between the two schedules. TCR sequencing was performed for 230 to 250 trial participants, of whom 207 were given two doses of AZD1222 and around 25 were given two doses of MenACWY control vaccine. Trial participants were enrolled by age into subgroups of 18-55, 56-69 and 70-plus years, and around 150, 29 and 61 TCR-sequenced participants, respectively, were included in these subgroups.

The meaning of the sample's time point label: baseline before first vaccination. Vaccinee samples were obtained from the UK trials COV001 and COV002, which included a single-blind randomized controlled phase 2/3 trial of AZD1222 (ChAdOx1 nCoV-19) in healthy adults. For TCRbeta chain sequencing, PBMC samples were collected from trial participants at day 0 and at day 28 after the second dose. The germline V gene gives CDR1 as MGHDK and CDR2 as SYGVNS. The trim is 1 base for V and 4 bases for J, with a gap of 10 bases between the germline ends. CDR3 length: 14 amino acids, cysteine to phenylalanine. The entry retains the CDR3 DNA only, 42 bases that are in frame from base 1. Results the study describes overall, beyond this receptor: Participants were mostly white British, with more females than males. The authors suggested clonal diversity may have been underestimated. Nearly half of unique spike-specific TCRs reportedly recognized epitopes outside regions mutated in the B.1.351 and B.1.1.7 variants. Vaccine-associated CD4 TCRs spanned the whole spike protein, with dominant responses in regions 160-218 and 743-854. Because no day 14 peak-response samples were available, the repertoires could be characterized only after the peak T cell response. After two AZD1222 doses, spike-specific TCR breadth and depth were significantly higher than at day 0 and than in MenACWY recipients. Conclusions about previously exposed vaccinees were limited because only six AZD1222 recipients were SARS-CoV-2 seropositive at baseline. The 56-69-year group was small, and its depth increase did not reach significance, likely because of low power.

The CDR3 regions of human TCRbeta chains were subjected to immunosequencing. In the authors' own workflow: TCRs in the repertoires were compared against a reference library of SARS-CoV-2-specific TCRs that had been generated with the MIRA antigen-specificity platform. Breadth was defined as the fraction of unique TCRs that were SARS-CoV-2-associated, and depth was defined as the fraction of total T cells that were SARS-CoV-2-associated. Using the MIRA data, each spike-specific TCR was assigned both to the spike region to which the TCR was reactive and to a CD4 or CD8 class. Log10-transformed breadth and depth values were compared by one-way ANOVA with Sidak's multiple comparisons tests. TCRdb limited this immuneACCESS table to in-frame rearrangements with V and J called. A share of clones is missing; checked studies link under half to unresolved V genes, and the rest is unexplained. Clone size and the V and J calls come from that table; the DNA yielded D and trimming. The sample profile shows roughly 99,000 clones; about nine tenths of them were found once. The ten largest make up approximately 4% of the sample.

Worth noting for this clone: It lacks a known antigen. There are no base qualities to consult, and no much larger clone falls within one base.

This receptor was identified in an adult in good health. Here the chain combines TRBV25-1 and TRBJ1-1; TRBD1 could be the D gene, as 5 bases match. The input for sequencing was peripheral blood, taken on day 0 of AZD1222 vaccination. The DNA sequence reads TGTGCCAGCAGTGAATGGGTAGGGACCACTGAAGCTTTCTTT. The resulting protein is CASSEWVGTTEAFF.